Listed here are 14 T cell receptor beta chains from one sample, sequenced in a study of beta chain features in type 1 diabetes. Antigen specificity for these receptors is unknown. General study results and limits: TCRB CDR3s from Type 1 diabetes patients were moderately but significantly shorter in all four CD4+ subsets.

Expressed TCRB transcripts were sequenced because the isolated RNA had all been reverse transcribed beforehand. TCRdb keeps only in-frame clones here, not all; method: immunoSEQ multiplex PCR. The sample includes 250,000 to 300,000 clones, around 25% of them seen just once. Specimen: naive CD4+ T cells from blood. Source of these receptors: a woman in her twenties or thirties with type 1 diabetes.

There are a few counts of this clone. The chain joins TRBV7-3 to TRBJ1-5; D unresolved. From germline, CDR1 is SGHTA and CDR2 FQGTGA. The CDR3 is 14 amino acids. Trimming took 0 bases from V and 7 from J, leaving 10 bases between them. The CDR3, as DNA: TGTGCCAGCAGCTTAACGACGGGAAGACAGCCCCAGCATTTT. Translation gives CASSLTTGRQPQHF.

The chain combines TRBV7-9 with TRBJ1-1; D is uncertain. This CDR3 is 15 amino acids long. Germline V gene lookup returns CDR1 SEHNR and CDR2 FQNEAQ (reference sequence). Trimming pared 3 bases from V and 0 bases from J, leaving 11 bases between. The chain's CDR3 is CASSFYPGMNTEAFF. The DNA of the CDR3 is TGTGCCAGCAGCTTTTACCCGGGGATGAACACTGAAGCTTTCTTT.

The sample holds a few counts of this clone. The J gene is TRBJ2-1, the V gene TRBV6-9; 7 positions match TRBD1. The CDR3 loop spans 14 amino acids. The J segment lost 6 bases and the V segment lost 11 bases, leaving 13 bases of the junction unmatched. Per the germline V gene, CDR1 is MNHGY and CDR2 is SVAAGI. Written as DNA, the CDR3 is TGTGCCGGGAAGACAGGGTCACCCCCCAATGAGCAGTTCTTC. Its protein product is CAGKTGSPPNEQFF.

The chain couples TRBV30 to TRBJ2-3; the match to TRBD2 covers 11 bases. The V gene end was trimmed by 1 base and the J gene end by 2 bases; junction bases not matched to a gene: 2. This CDR3 has 15 amino acids. CDR1 and CDR2 (germline): GTSNPN, SVGIG (reference sequence). CDR3 region: CAWSEGLAVTDTQYF. In DNA, the CDR3 is TGTGCCTGGAGTGAGGGACTAGCGGTCACAGATACGCAGTATTTT.

The rearrangement links TRBV20-1 to TRBJ2-5, with no clear D. V lost 1 base and J 5 bases, leaving 5 bases between the germline ends. Germline lookup yields CDR1 DFQATT and CDR2 SNEGSKA (reference sequence). The CDR3 extends over 11 amino acids. CDR3 in DNA: TGCAGTGCTAGAGCTCTGGAGACCCAGTACTTC. Amino acids: CSARALETQYF.

This clone occurred a few times. V usage is TRBV5-1 and J usage is TRBJ2-5, with TRBD1 as a possible D gene (6 bases). The V and J ends lost 0 bases and 5 bases respectively, with 11 bases between them. The CDR3 sequence is 14 residues long. CDR1 and CDR2 (germline): SGHRS, YFSETQ. CDR3 sequence (DNA): TGCGCCAGCAGCTTGGACAGGGTCACGGAGACCCAGTACTTC. It is translated as CASSLDRVTETQYF.

CDR3 region: CASSPTGGYQPQHF. Written as DNA, the CDR3 is TGTGCCAGTAGCCCGACAGGGGGGTATCAGCCCCAGCATTTT. V usage is TRBV19 and J usage is TRBJ1-5; 9 positions match TRBD1. The CDR3 covers 14 residues. V shed 6 bases, J shed 5 bases, and the junction held 5 bases outside the gene matches. From germline, CDR1 is LNHDA and CDR2 SQIVND (reference sequence).

The chain has TRBV5-1 and TRBJ2-1; maybe TRBD1 (5 bases). V lost 5 bases and J lost 0, with 9 bases in between. The CDR3 runs to 14 residues. Germline CDR1 is SGHRS and CDR2 is YFSETQ. CDR3 sequence reads: CASRADSSYNEQFF. CDR3 sequence (DNA): TGCGCCAGCAGGGCAGACAGCTCCTACAATGAGCAGTTCTTC.

This chain joins TRBV7-2 and TRBJ2-1; the D is unclear. The CDR3 length is 13 residues. Deletions cut 1 base from V and 6 bases from J, with 7 bases between. Looked up from germline, CDR1 is SGHTA and CDR2 is FQGNSA. This CDR3 reads CASSLERTNEQFF. The CDR3 DNA sequence: TGTGCCAGCAGCTTAGAGCGTACCAATGAGCAGTTCTTC.

J is TRBJ1-2 and V is TRBV4-1; D is uncertain. The V end was cut by 4 bases, the J end by 3 bases, with 9 bases between. CDR3 size: 13 residues. Germline V gene data show CDR1 as MGHRA and CDR2 as YSYEKL. The DNA for the CDR3 is TGCGCCAGCAGCCTACAGCTTGACTATGGCTACACCTTC. Translation gives CASSLQLDYGYTF.

This clone was picked up a small number of times. V is TRBV15 and J is TRBJ2-3; 7 nucleotides line up with TRBD1. The CDR3 runs 16 residues. Germline-derived CDR1 and CDR2 are LNHNV and YYDKDF (reference sequence). V was clipped by 0 bases and J by 3 bases; unmatched bases: 6. CDR3 nucleotides: TGTGCCACCAGCAGAGATTCGCCAGGGGGAACAGATACGCAGTATTTT. Protein product: CATSRDSPGGTDTQYF.

The chain has TRBV4-1 and TRBJ2-5, with TRBD1 matching over 11 bases. Germline CDR1 is MGHRA and CDR2 is YSYEKL. The CDR3 totals 17 residues. V dropped 0 bases and J dropped 7; count of bases not matched to a gene: 10. The CDR3 loop is CASSQDRGTGGSRTQYF. CDR3 DNA sequence: TGCGCCAGCAGCCAAGATCGCGGGACAGGGGGAAGTAGGACCCAGTACTTC.

CDR3 nucleotide sequence: TGCAGCGTTGATACAGTTGGTATCAATGAGCAGTTCTTC. Protein product: CSVDTVGINEQFF. The chain links TRBV29-1 to TRBJ2-1; no definite D call. The CDR3 loop spans 13 amino acids. Germline loops: CDR1 SQVTM, CDR2 ANQGSEA. V was trimmed by 3 bases and J by 6 bases, leaving 12 bases between them.

This clone was seen more than once but under ten times. This chain links TRBV15 with TRBJ1-3; 7 bases align to TRBD1. From germline, CDR1 is LNHNV and CDR2 YYDKDF (reference sequence). The trim removed 1 base at V and 3 bases at J, leaving 9 bases unmatched. The CDR3 consists of 17 residues. CDR3 DNA sequence: TGTGCCACCAGCAGAGCAAACGACAGGGCTGGTGGAAACACCATATATTTT. It translates to CATSRANDRAGGNTIYF.